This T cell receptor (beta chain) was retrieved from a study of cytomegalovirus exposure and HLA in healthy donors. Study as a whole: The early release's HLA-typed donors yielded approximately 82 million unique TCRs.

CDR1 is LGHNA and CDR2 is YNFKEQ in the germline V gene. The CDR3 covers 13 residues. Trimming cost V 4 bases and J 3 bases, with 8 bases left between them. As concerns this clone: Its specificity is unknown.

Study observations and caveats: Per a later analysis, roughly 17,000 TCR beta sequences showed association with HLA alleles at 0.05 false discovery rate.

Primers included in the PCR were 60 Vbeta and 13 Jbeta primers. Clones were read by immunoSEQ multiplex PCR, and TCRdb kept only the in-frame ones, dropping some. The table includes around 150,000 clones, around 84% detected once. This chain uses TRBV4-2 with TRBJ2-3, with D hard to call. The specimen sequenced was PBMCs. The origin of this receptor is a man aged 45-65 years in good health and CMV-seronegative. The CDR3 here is CASSPAATDTQYF. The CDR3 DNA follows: TGTGCCAGCAGCCCGGCAGCGACAGATACGCAGTATTTT.